The 29 T cell receptor beta chains listed next were all sequenced from one sample in a study of shared clonotypes between healthy human individuals. Some clones are missing from TCRdb's copy, which holds only in-frame ones; the method was immunoSEQ multiplex PCR. The sample carries 98,000 or so clones, about 63% recorded once. Sequencing was carried out using memory CD8+ T cells sorted from blood. Subset denoted: CD45RO+ cells pooled with CCR7-negative TemRA cells. The receptors derive from a woman younger than 45 in good health.

This clone showed up just a few times. The chain's CDR3 is CASSQEGSSGANVLTF. Here the CDR3 DNA reads TGTGCCAGCAGCCAAGAAGGTAGTTCTGGGGCCAACGTCCTGACTTTC. The gene calls are TRBV4-2 and TRBJ2-6; D remains unclear. CDR1 and CDR2 from the germline V gene are LGHNA and YNFKEQ. Deletions cut 0 bases from V and 1 base from J, with 7 bases between. CDR3 length: 16 residues.

This chain connects TRBV4-1 to TRBJ1-2, with D perhaps TRBD1 (5 bases). CDR1 and CDR2 from the germline V gene are MGHRA and YSYEKL. The CDR3 has 15 residues. The ends were cut back, 0 bases at V and 4 bases at J, with 12 bases in the middle. CDR3 sequence: CASSQEIRVPYGYTF. CDR3 DNA: TGCGCCAGCAGCCAAGAAATCAGGGTCCCCTATGGCTACACCTTC.

The chain combines TRBV28 with TRBJ2-7; no definite D call. This CDR3 spans 15 amino acids. V was clipped by 3 bases and J by 2 bases, with 14 bases between them. The germline V gene encodes CDR1 MDHEN and CDR2 SYDVKM. The CDR3 region has the DNA TGTGCCAGCAGTTTTTGGGCCGAACAAACCTACGAGCAGTACTTC. Its translation is CASSFWAEQTYEQYF.

This chain joins TRBV5-5 and TRBJ2-3, with TRBD1 as a possible D gene (6 bases). The CDR3 consists of 15 residues. V was shortened by 3 bases and J by 5 bases, with 16 bases between the two germline ends. Germline V gene lookup returns CDR1 SGHKS and CDR2 YYEKEE (reference sequence). The chain's CDR3 is CASSSPRAGEDTQYF. The DNA of the CDR3 is TGTGCCAGCAGCTCCCCGAGAGCAGGGGAAGATACGCAGTATTTT.

This clone has at least ten counts. This chain links TRBV19 with TRBJ2-7, with 11 bases fitting TRBD2. The CDR3 has 16 residues. Germline assignment: CDR1 LNHDA and CDR2 SQIVND (reference sequence). Trimming at V came to 1 base and at J to 2 bases, leaving 4 bases not matched to a gene. The CDR3 region has the DNA TGTGCCAGTAGTATAGGGCTAGCGGGAGGCACCTACGAGCAGTACTTC. Its translation is CASSIGLAGGTYEQYF. The entire variable domain, with the rest obtained from reference TRBV19 and TRBJ2-7, is as follows: DGGITQSPKYLFRKEGQNVTLSCEQNLNHDAMYWYRQDPGQGLRLIYYSQIVNDFQKGDIAEGYSVSREKKESFPLTVTSAQKNPTAFYLCASSIGLAGGTYEQYFGPGTRLTVT.

This clone was seen a handful of times. J is TRBJ2-5 and V is TRBV20-1; possibly TRBD2 for D (5 bases). Deletions cut 6 bases from V and 11 bases from J, with 16 bases between. The CDR3 has 11 amino acids. CDR1 and CDR2 from the germline V gene are DFQATT and SNEGSKA (reference sequence). The CDR3 here is CSASVGGGQYF. In DNA form, the CDR3 reads TGCAGTGCCTCCGTCGGTGGCGGGCAGTACTTC.

The genes are TRBV2 and TRBJ2-7; tentatively, D is TRBD1 (6 bases). The CDR3 consists of 12 residues. V was shortened by 7 bases and J by 2 bases, with 9 bases between the two germline ends. Germline assignment: CDR1 SNHLY and CDR2 FYNNEI. In DNA, the CDR3 is TGTGCCAGCAAACAGGGTACCTACGAGCAGTACTTC. Encoded protein: CASKQGTYEQYF.

V usage is TRBV29-1 and J usage is TRBJ2-5, with a weak D call TRBD2 (5 bases). V was shortened by 1 base and J by 4 bases, with 10 bases between the two germline ends. The CDR3 extends over 13 amino acids. Germline CDR1 is SQVTM and CDR2 is ANQGSEA. CDR3 nucleotide sequence: TGCAGCGTTGAAGTGGTTGCGGGAGAGACCCAGTACTTC. Its translation is CSVEVVAGETQYF.

V usage is TRBV10-1 and J usage is TRBJ2-2; D is unresolved. The CDR3 spans 13 residues. Trimming cost V 3 bases and J 7 bases, with 9 bases left between them. Germline CDR1 is WNHNN and CDR2 is SYGVQD (reference sequence). The CDR3 sequence is CASSDFLGGELFF. The CDR3, as DNA: TGCGCCAGCAGTGACTTCCTTGGCGGGGAGCTGTTTTTT.

The chain is built from TRBV5-4 and TRBJ2-7; 7 bases match TRBD2. This CDR3 region has 14 residues. V trimming: 2 bases; J trimming: 2 bases; junction bases outside the gene matches: 4. The germline V gene has CDR1 SGHNT and CDR2 YYREEE (reference sequence). CDR3 region: CASSFAGAAYEQYF. CDR3 sequence (DNA): TGTGCCAGCAGCTTTGCGGGAGCCGCCTACGAGCAGTACTTC.

The chain combines TRBV6-1 with TRBJ1-1, with D tentatively TRBD1 (5 bases). The V gene's germline CDR1 is MNHNS and CDR2 SASEGT. V was shortened by 6 bases and J by 2 bases, with 16 bases between the two germline ends. This CDR3 contains 15 residues. DNA for the CDR3: TGTGCCAGCAGCGAACACAGGACCTTTAACACTGAAGCTTTCTTT. This sequence encodes CASSEHRTFNTEAFF.

This clone has only a few counts. CDR3 protein: CASSLGTLVGPNTGELFF. The CDR3 DNA sequence: TGTGCCAGCAGCTTAGGTACTCTTGTGGGCCCGAACACCGGGGAGCTGTTTTTT. This chain links TRBV13 with TRBJ2-2; D unresolved. There are 18 residues in the CDR3. The V end lost 0 bases, the J end lost 0 bases, and 14 bases lay between the germline ends. CDR1 is PRHDT, CDR2 FYEKMQ, per germline (reference sequence).

The gene calls are TRBV5-6 and TRBJ2-7; D may be TRBD1 (5 bases). The V gene's germline CDR1 is SGHDT and CDR2 YYEEEE. Trimming shortened V by 0 bases and J by 6 bases, and 13 bases separated the two germline ends. The CDR3 loop spans 14 amino acids. The CDR3 DNA is TGTGCCAGCAGCTTGGGGGGCCCCCGTGCCGAGCAGTACTTC. It specifies CASSLGGPRAEQYF.

This clone appeared a few times. The CDR3 DNA is TGTGCCAGCAGCTCACAGGGAACCTACGAGCAGTACTTC. Its translation is CASSSQGTYEQYF. This sequence joins TRBV11-2 and TRBJ2-7, with D possibly matching TRBD1 (6 bases). Between the trimmed V and J ends, which lost 4 bases and 2 bases, there was a span of 9 bases. The germline V gene encodes CDR1 SGHAT and CDR2 FQNNGV. This CDR3 spans 13 amino acids.

The V call is TRBV28, the J call TRBJ2-1; TRBD2 agrees at 13 bases. The germline gives CDR1 MDHEN, CDR2 SYDVKM. This CDR3 spans 18 amino acids. V was clipped by 5 bases and J by 0 bases; unmatched bases: 7. CDR3 coding DNA: TGTGCCAGCAGTCCGGGACTAGCGGGGCCTAGCTCCTACAATGAGCAGTTCTTC. Protein sequence: CASSPGLAGPSSYNEQFF.

Concerning this clone: A far larger clone differs by one base, so this is likely a read error. The chain uses TRBV6-5 and TRBJ1-1; 9 nucleotides line up with TRBD1. V lost 5 bases and J lost 1; bases outside the gene matches: 5. Germline V CDR1 and CDR2: MNHEY, SVGAGI. This CDR3 comprises 15 residues. The CDR3 is CASSTGTGRNTEAFF. The DNA for the CDR3 is TGTGCCAGCAGTACTGGGACAGGGAGGAACACTGAAGCTTTCTTT.

This clone was observed a single time. The J gene is TRBJ2-1, the V gene TRBV28; 8 bases align to TRBD2. Germline V gene sequence: CDR1 MDHEN, CDR2 SYDVKM. Trimming cost V 2 bases and J 4 bases; bases outside gene matches: 4. The CDR3 is 15 residues long. In DNA form, the CDR3 reads TGTGCCAGCAGTTTAATAGCGGGGATATACAATGAGCAGTTCTTC. Its protein product is CASSLIAGIYNEQFF. The full variable domain, rest sourced from reference TRBV28 and TRBJ2-1, is DVKVTQSSRYLVKRTGEKVFLECVQDMDHENMFWYRQDPGLGLRLIYFSYDVKMKEKGDIPEGYSVSREKKERFSLILESASTNQTSMYLCASSLIAGIYNEQFFGPGTRLTVL.

This chain uses TRBV6-5 with TRBJ2-3, with D possibly TRBD2 on 5 matching bases. Germline lookup yields CDR1 MNHEY and CDR2 SVGAGI. Trimming removed 0 bases at V and 2 bases at J, with 6 bases between. This CDR3 comprises 14 residues. Here the CDR3 DNA reads TGTGCCAGCAGTTACTCGGGAGCCACAGATACGCAGTATTTT. Its translation: CASSYSGATDTQYF.

This chain joins TRBV6-4 and TRBJ2-7, with no clear D. Germline CDR1 MRHNA, CDR2 SNTAGT. This CDR3 region has 17 residues. Trimming left V 2 bases short and J 2 bases short, with 19 bases between. The CDR3: CASSDPSPPGLPYEQYF. CDR3 DNA sequence: TGTGCCAGCAGTGACCCGTCACCCCCAGGCCTCCCCTACGAGCAGTACTTC.

This chain connects TRBV6-1 to TRBJ2-7; D gene uncertain. Deletions cut 7 bases from V and 3 bases from J, with 10 bases between. The germline V gene encodes CDR1 MNHNS and CDR2 SASEGT. The CDR3 consists of 12 residues. The CDR3 loop is CASKEDGYEQYF. Written as DNA, the CDR3 is TGTGCCAGCAAAGAAGACGGCTACGAGCAGTACTTC.

The chain links TRBV5-4 to TRBJ2-1, with a possible D match to TRBD2 (5 bases). V was shortened by 0 bases and J by 7 bases, with 8 bases between the two germline ends. This CDR3 is built from 13 residues. The V gene's germline CDR1 is SGHNT and CDR2 YYREEE (reference sequence). The CDR3 DNA is TGTGCCAGCAGCTTGGCCAGAGGGAATGAGCAGTTCTTC. Translating gives CASSLARGNEQFF.

The chain is built from TRBV29-1 and TRBJ2-5; possibly TRBD2 for D (5 bases). Germline V gene lookup returns CDR1 SQVTM and CDR2 ANQGSEA. The CDR3 runs 13 residues. Trimming left V 6 bases short and J 5 bases short, with 16 bases between. The CDR3 nucleotides read TGCAGCGTGGAAAAGGGTCCGGGGGAGACCCAGTACTTC. Protein: CSVEKGPGETQYF.

V usage is TRBV29-1 and J usage is TRBJ1-2, with 8 nucleotides matching TRBD1. With V trimmed by 2 bases and J by 8 bases, 7 bases remained unmatched. The CDR3 sequence is 13 residues long. CDR1 is SQVTM, CDR2 ANQGSEA, per germline. The CDR3 reads CSVEPDRVGGYTF. The CDR3 DNA is TGCAGCGTTGAACCGGACAGGGTTGGGGGCTACACCTTC.

V and J are TRBV5-8 and TRBJ2-1, with D perhaps being TRBD1 or TRBD2 (5 bases each). With 0 bases removed from V and 5 bases from J, the gap between germline ends came to 18 bases. The V gene's germline CDR1 is SGHTS and CDR2 YDEGEE. The length of the CDR3 is 17 residues. Here the CDR3 DNA reads TGTGCCAGCAGCTTGGGGGACGACTGGCGAAGTAACAATGAGCAGTTCTTC. As protein: CASSLGDDWRSNNEQFF.

V and J are TRBV2 and TRBJ2-1, with D possibly being TRBD2 (5 bases). Germline V gene lookup returns CDR1 SNHLY and CDR2 FYNNEI. The CDR3 has 18 amino acids. Deletions cut 2 bases from V and 4 bases from J, with 21 bases between. CDR3 protein: CASSEHPTKQRSYNEQFF. CDR3 DNA: TGTGCCAGCAGTGAACACCCGACTAAGCAGCGGAGTTACAATGAGCAGTTCTTC.

The genes are TRBV6-4 and TRBJ2-2; D is unresolved. Germline V gene lookup returns CDR1 MRHNA and CDR2 SNTAGT. There are 14 residues in the CDR3. The V end was cut by 0 bases, the J end by 4 bases, with 6 bases between. The CDR3 loop reads CASSDSSSTGELFF. For the CDR3, the DNA is TGTGCCAGCAGTGACTCGAGTAGCACCGGGGAGCTGTTTTTT.

This clone has just a few counts. This chain links TRBV9 with TRBJ2-5, with TRBD1 identical over 8 bases. The CDR3 consists of 15 residues. The germline V gene has CDR1 SGDLS and CDR2 YYNGEE. V shed 4 bases, J shed 4 bases, and the junction held 9 bases outside the gene matches. CDR3 in DNA: TGTGCCAGCAGCACCCGGGGACAGGCCGTAGAGACCCAGTACTTC. This codes for CASSTRGQAVETQYF.

This clone was counted between two and nine times. The gene calls are TRBV13 and TRBJ1-1; D may be TRBD1 (5 bases). The CDR3 is 15 amino acids. V was cut by 6 bases and J by 1 base, with 15 bases left in between. The germline gives CDR1 PRHDT, CDR2 FYEKMQ (reference sequence). DNA for the CDR3: TGTGCCAGCAGTGAAGCGATTGGGGGGAACACTGAAGCTTTCTTT. The encoded protein is CASSEAIGGNTEAFF.

The chain employs TRBV5-4 and TRBJ2-1; 10 nucleotides align to TRBD2. Germline CDR1 SGHNT, CDR2 YYREEE (reference sequence). The V and J ends lost 4 bases and 6 bases, in that order; junction bases with no gene match: 19. This CDR3 is 19 amino acids long. CDR3 amino acids: CASSPGGLAGVRGANEQFF. The CDR3 nucleotides are TGTGCCAGCAGCCCAGGCGGGCTAGCGGGAGTTCGGGGGGCCAATGAGCAGTTCTTC.